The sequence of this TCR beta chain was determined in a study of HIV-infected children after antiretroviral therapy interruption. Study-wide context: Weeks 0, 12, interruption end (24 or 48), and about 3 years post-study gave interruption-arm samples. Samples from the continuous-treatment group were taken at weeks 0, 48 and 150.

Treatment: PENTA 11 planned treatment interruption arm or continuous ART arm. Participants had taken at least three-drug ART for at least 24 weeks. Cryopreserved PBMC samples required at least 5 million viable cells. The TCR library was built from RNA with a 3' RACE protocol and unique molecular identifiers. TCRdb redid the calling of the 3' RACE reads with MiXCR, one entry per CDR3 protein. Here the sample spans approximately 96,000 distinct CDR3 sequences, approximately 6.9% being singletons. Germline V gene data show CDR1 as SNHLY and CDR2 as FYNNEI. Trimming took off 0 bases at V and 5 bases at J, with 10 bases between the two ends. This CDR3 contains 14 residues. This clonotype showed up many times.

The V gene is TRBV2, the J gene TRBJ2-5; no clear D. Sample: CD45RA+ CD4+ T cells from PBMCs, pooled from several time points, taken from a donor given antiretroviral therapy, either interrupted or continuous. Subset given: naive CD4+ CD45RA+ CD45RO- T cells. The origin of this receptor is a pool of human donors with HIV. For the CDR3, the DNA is TGTGCCAGCAGTGAAGCTGCCAGCCGGGAGACCCAGTACTTC. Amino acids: CASSEAASRETQYF.